The 21 T cell receptor beta chains listed next were all sequenced from one sample in a study of blood T cell repertoires in COVID-19. Assay used: immunoSEQ multiplex PCR; TCRdb lists only in-frame clones, some missing. The sample holds some 200,000 clones, 85% to 95% seen once. Sequencing input: peripheral blood. These receptors all stem from a man aged 30 to 45 with COVID-19, enrolled during active disease.

The chain couples TRBV27 to TRBJ2-7, with 9 bases aligning to TRBD1. The CDR3 spans 16 residues. CDR1 is MNHEY, CDR2 SMNVEV, per germline (reference sequence). Losses at the gene ends were 4 bases for V and 3 bases for J; bases not matched to a gene: 10. The DNA for the CDR3 is TGTGCCAGCAGTTCCTACCCTCCGGGACAGGGCTACGAGCAGTACTTC. Protein product: CASSSYPPGQGYEQYF.

The chain couples TRBV4-1 to TRBJ1-2, with D unresolved. Per the germline V gene, CDR1 is MGHRA and CDR2 is YSYEKL. This CDR3 contains 16 residues. V gave up 4 bases and J gave up 4 bases, with 19 bases separating them. Written as DNA, the CDR3 is TGCGCCAGCAGCCCCGGACTTCGGACGGATACCTATGGCTACACCTTC. It specifies CASSPGLRTDTYGYTF.

This chain connects TRBV11-2 to TRBJ1-2, with TRBD1 as a possible D gene (5 bases). The CDR3 loop spans 13 amino acids. Germline CDR1 reads SGHAT; CDR2 reads FQNNGV. The V end was cut by 5 bases, the J end by 8 bases, with 15 bases between. CDR3: CASSPGGGQGYTF. CDR3 coding DNA: TGTGCCAGCAGCCCGGGGGGTGGCCAAGGCTACACCTTC.

The V call is TRBV10-1, the J call TRBJ1-1; TRBD1 might be the D (6 bases). Germline-derived CDR1 and CDR2 are WNHNN and SYGVQD (reference sequence). Trimming removed 2 bases from V and 4 bases from J, with 14 bases in between. This CDR3 is 15 amino acids long. As DNA, the CDR3 is TGCGCCAGCAGTGAGCCCACGGGGGGGCGCACTGAAGCTTTCTTT. Translating gives CASSEPTGGRTEAFF.

The J gene is TRBJ1-2, the V gene TRBV6-5; 7 positions agree with TRBD1. With V trimmed by 5 bases and J by 2 bases, 8 bases remained unmatched. The CDR3 runs 15 residues. Germline CDR1 reads MNHEY; CDR2 reads SVGAGI. The CDR3 DNA sequence: TGTGCCAGCAGTAGGGCGACGACAGGGAACTATGGCTACACCTTC. Its translation is CASSRATTGNYGYTF.

This chain's CDR3 is CASSLTSDYGYTF. The CDR3 coding sequence is TGCGCCAGCAGCTTGACAAGCGACTATGGCTACACCTTC. The genes are TRBV5-1 and TRBJ1-2; no clear D gene. The CDR3 spans 13 residues. The germline V gene has CDR1 SGHRS and CDR2 YFSETQ. V lost 1 base and J 3 bases, leaving 7 bases between the germline ends.

This chain uses TRBV12-3 or TRBV12-4 with TRBJ1-2; D is unresolved. Trimming removed 2 bases at V and 4 bases at J, with 8 bases between. This CDR3 has 13 amino acids. The CDR3 bases are TGTGCCAGCAGTTTAACAGAAGCCTATGGCTACACCTTC. Amino acids: CASSLTEAYGYTF.

The chain couples TRBV19 to TRBJ1-5; a weak D match, TRBD1 (6 bases). Germline CDR1 and CDR2: LNHDA and SQIVND (reference sequence). CDR3 length equals 17 residues. Trimming cost V 9 bases and J 7 bases, with 28 bases left between them. The CDR3 protein is CASSTRRAGEFGQPQHF. CDR3 DNA: TGTGCCAGCTCAACCCGGCGGGCAGGGGAGTTTGGACAGCCCCAGCATTTT.

This sequence joins TRBV19 and TRBJ2-1, with 11 bases lining up with TRBD2. This CDR3 has 17 residues. The V segment lost 3 bases and the J segment 3 bases; nucleotides outside the gene matches: 7. Germline CDR1 LNHDA, CDR2 SQIVND (reference sequence). The CDR3 here is CASSISSGGRYYNEQFF. The CDR3 DNA follows: TGTGCCAGTAGTATTTCTAGCGGGGGGCGATACTACAATGAGCAGTTCTTC.

This clone was observed a single time. The chain carries TRBV5-4 and TRBJ2-6; D possibly corresponds to TRBD1 (5 bases). The germline V gene has CDR1 SGHNT and CDR2 YYREEE (reference sequence). The V end was cut by 4 bases, the J end by 0 bases, with 14 bases between. The CDR3 spans 17 residues. The CDR3, as DNA: TGTGCCAGCAGCCCAATGACAGTTAACTCTGGGGCCAACGTCCTGACTTTC. This sequence encodes CASSPMTVNSGANVLTF.

V gene TRBV2 combines with J gene TRBJ1-6; 7 bases are shared with TRBD1. The germline gives CDR1 SNHLY, CDR2 FYNNEI. This CDR3 has 18 residues. Trimming cost V 5 bases and J 0 bases; bases outside gene matches: 10. CDR3: CASSRTGVGSSYNSPLHF. CDR3 DNA: TGTGCCAGCAGTCGTACAGGGGTGGGGAGCTCCTATAATTCACCCCTCCACTTT.

This chain uses TRBV29-1 with TRBJ2-5, with 7 positions matching TRBD1. CDR1 is SQVTM, CDR2 ANQGSEA, per germline. The ends lost 6 bases at V and 5 bases at J; junction bases unmatched: 3. The CDR3 totals 11 residues. The CDR3 DNA sequence: TGCAGCGTGAGACAGGGTGAGACCCAGTACTTC. Protein sequence: CSVRQGETQYF.

This chain connects TRBV19 to TRBJ1-5; TRBD1 matches 8 bases. The CDR3 has 15 amino acids. With V trimmed by 5 bases and J by 4 bases, 7 bases remained unmatched. CDR1 and CDR2 (germline): LNHDA, SQIVND (reference sequence). CDR3 DNA sequence: TGTGCCAGTAGTCCTGGACAGGGATTGAATCAGCCCCAGCATTTT. This codes for CASSPGQGLNQPQHF.

This clone appeared once. The V call is TRBV18, the J call TRBJ2-3; maybe TRBD2 (6 bases). CDR1 and CDR2 (germline): KGHSH, LQKENI. The CDR3 length is 16 residues. V was cut by 2 bases and J by 0 bases, with 12 bases left in between. The CDR3 here is CASSPTGLTSTDTQYF. The DNA for the CDR3 is TGTGCCAGCTCACCAACGGGACTCACTAGCACAGATACGCAGTATTTT.

The rearrangement links TRBV13 to TRBJ2-3, with D possibly TRBD2 on 6 matching bases. CDR3 length equals 16 residues. The V gene lost 5 bases and the J gene lost 0 bases, with 15 bases spanning the gap. The V gene's germline CDR1 is PRHDT and CDR2 FYEKMQ (reference sequence). The CDR3 DNA follows: TGTGCCAGCAGCCGCCTGTGGGGAGGAAGCACAGATACGCAGTATTTT. Its translation is CASSRLWGGSTDTQYF.

CDR3 amino acids: CASGLVLVSVAGELFF. CDR3 coding DNA: TGTGCTAGTGGTTTGGTACTGGTATCTGTTGCCGGGGAGCTGTTTTTT. The rearrangement links TRBV12-5 to TRBJ2-2, with no clear D. Trimming left V 0 bases short and J 6 bases short, with 14 bases between. The CDR3 extends over 16 amino acids. The germline gives CDR1 LGHNT, CDR2 FRNRAP.

The gene calls are TRBV6-6 and TRBJ1-6, with TRBD1 identical over 10 bases. V shed 6 bases, J shed 9 bases, and the junction held 8 bases outside the gene matches. Germline V lookup: CDR1 MNHNY, CDR2 SVGAGI (reference sequence). The CDR3 length is 15 residues. CDR3 coding DNA: TGTGCCAGCAGCCTGTCCGGGACAGGGGTTTCACCCCTCCACTTT. It encodes CASSLSGTGVSPLHF.

The chain has TRBV19 and TRBJ2-3, with 9 nucleotides matching TRBD1. CDR1 and CDR2 (germline): LNHDA, SQIVND (reference sequence). The CDR3 length is 15 residues. The junction had 5 bases not matched to a gene; V was cut back by 3 bases and J by 4 bases. CDR3 nucleotide sequence: TGTGCCAGTAGTATTGGGACAGGGAGAGCAGATACGCAGTATTTT. This translates into CASSIGTGRADTQYF.

The genes are TRBV13 and TRBJ1-1; 7 positions match TRBD1. The junction had 9 bases not matched to a gene; V was cut back by 2 bases and J by 6 bases. The germline CDR1 and CDR2 sequences are PRHDT and FYEKMQ (reference sequence). The CDR3 has 15 residues. The CDR3 sequence is CASSLKGAWFAEAFF. Written as DNA, the CDR3 is TGTGCCAGCAGCTTAAAGGGGGCTTGGTTCGCTGAAGCTTTCTTT.

The CDR3 DNA follows: TGTGCCAGCAGTGGGACCGGGACTGCCTCCTACGAGCAGTACTTC. It is translated as CASSGTGTASYEQYF. This chain links TRBV6-6 with TRBJ2-7, with a possible D match to TRBD2 (6 bases). This CDR3 is 15 amino acids long. Trimming took off 5 bases at V and 0 bases at J, with 14 bases between the two ends. CDR1 and CDR2 (germline): MNHNY, SVGAGI (reference sequence).

The chain has TRBV18 and TRBJ1-4; 10 bases match TRBD1. CDR3 length: 15 residues. The germline V gene encodes CDR1 KGHSH and CDR2 LQKENI. Trimming took 6 bases from V and 6 from J; bases not matched to a gene: 7. The CDR3 region has the DNA TGTGCCAGCTCCCTGACCGGGACAGGGGATGAAAAACTGTTTTTT. Protein sequence: CASSLTGTGDEKLFF.